The 19 T cell receptor beta chains in this list originate from one sample, sequenced in a study of T cells after yellow fever vaccination. In TCRdb, the 5' RACE reads were re-called with MiXCR into one record per CDR3 protein. The table lists roughly 85,000 distinct CDR3 sequences, about an eighth of them singletons. The sample here was CD8+ T cells not binding an NS4B(214-222) dextramer, sorted from PBMCs, taken less than 25 days after the first yellow fever vaccination. These receptor sequences come from a man younger than 35 who received the YFV17D yellow fever vaccine.

This clonotype turned up a few times. This rearrangement joins TRBV9 to TRBJ1-5, with TRBD1 matching over 7 bases. V shed 4 bases and J 9 bases; nucleotides not matched to a gene: 10. This CDR3 spans 14 amino acids. CDR1 is SGDLS and CDR2 is YYNGEE in the germline V gene. DNA of the CDR3: TGTGCCAGCAGCCCAGGGGGGGCTGGCGGGCCCCAGCATTTT. Its protein product is CASSPGGAGGPQHF.

With respect to this clonotype: A read error may explain this, as a much larger clone is one base away. The V gene is TRBV4-3, the J gene TRBJ1-2; D perhaps matches TRBD1 (6 bases). The CDR3 extends over 13 amino acids. The V gene's germline CDR1 is LGHNA and CDR2 YSLEER. In DNA form, the CDR3 reads TGCGGCAGCAGCCAAGGAGGGGGTTATGGCTACACCTTC. Residues: CGSSQGGGYGYTF.

The chain links TRBV6-1 to TRBJ2-2; 7 bases fit TRBD2. CDR1 and CDR2 (germline): MNHNS, SASEGT. V lost 5 bases, J lost 5 bases, and 8 bases stayed unmatched. This CDR3 is 15 amino acids long. CDR3 amino acids: CASSIGLVVTGELFF. CDR3 in DNA: TGTGCCAGCAGTATCGGACTAGTGGTTACCGGGGAGCTGTTTTTT.

The chain couples TRBV12-3 or TRBV12-4 to TRBJ1-2; D perhaps matches TRBD1 (5 bases). The CDR3 contains 13 residues. The V end was cut by 3 bases, the J end by 4 bases, with 9 bases between. CDR3 coding DNA: TGTGCCAGCAGTTTCACAGGAGCCTATGGCTACACCTTC. Translating it yields CASSFTGAYGYTF.

V gene TRBV12-3 or TRBV12-4 combines with J gene TRBJ2-5; D is unresolved. The CDR3 is made up of 13 amino acids. The V gene lost 3 bases and the J gene lost 4 bases, with 9 bases spanning the gap. The CDR3 DNA sequence: TGTGCCAGCAGTTTCCGGAGAGGAGAGACCCAGTACTTC. Translated, it gives CASSFRRGETQYF.

As regards this clonotype: At one boundary the junction diverges from the germline segment, which might be a read error. This chain uses TRBV4-1 with TRBJ2-7; the D call may be TRBD1 or TRBD2 (5 bases each). Germline V lookup: CDR1 MGHRA, CDR2 YSYEKL. The CDR3 spans 13 residues. CDR3 loop: CASSQERGPLLDF. The CDR3 DNA sequence: TGCGCCAGCAGCCAAGAAAGGGGACCCCTTTTGGACTTC.

The chain is built from TRBV6-5 and TRBJ2-2, with 7 bases identical to TRBD1. From germline, CDR1 is MNHEY and CDR2 SVGAGI. Trimming removed 2 bases from V and 2 bases from J; junction bases left unmatched: 5. This CDR3 has 16 residues. The CDR3 bases are TGTGCCAGCAGTTACATACAGGGGTATAACACCGGGGAGCTGTTTTTT. Residues: CASSYIQGYNTGELFF.

In this sample, this clonotype turned up a few times. The V call is TRBV27, the J call TRBJ2-1; no definite D call. The V end was cut by 8 bases, the J end by 4 bases, with 12 bases between. The CDR3 sequence is 13 residues long. Germline CDR1 reads MNHEY; CDR2 reads SMNVEV (reference sequence). In DNA form, the CDR3 reads TGTGCCAGCCGACTGGGGTTTTACAATGAGCAGTTCTTC. Amino acid sequence: CASRLGFYNEQFF.

In this sample, this clonotype turned up a few times. This chain joins TRBV12-3 or TRBV12-4 and TRBJ2-7, with a tentative D call TRBD1 (5 bases). The CDR3 length is 15 residues. Between the trimmed V and J ends, which lost 3 bases and 4 bases, there was a span of 16 bases. CDR3 region: CASSFGAGLIYEQYF. CDR3 in DNA: TGTGCCAGCAGTTTTGGGGCAGGTCTGATTTACGAGCAGTACTTC.

By share, this clonotype counts as large. V and J are TRBV7-8 and TRBJ2-2, with unresolved D. The CDR3 runs 14 residues. V lost 5 bases to trimming and J lost 0 bases, with 7 bases between them. Germline values: CDR1 SGHVS, CDR2 FQNEAQ. The CDR3, as DNA: TGTGCCAGCAGCGCAGTCGCGAACACCGGGGAGCTGTTTTTT. This sequence encodes CASSAVANTGELFF.

This clonotype has more than one count but fewer than ten. The chain carries TRBV6-2 or TRBV6-3 and TRBJ2-7, with D possibly being TRBD1 (6 bases). In germline, CDR1 is MNHEY, CDR2 SVGEGT. The CDR3 extends over 14 amino acids. V lost 5 bases to trimming and J lost 4 bases, with 15 bases between them. The CDR3 is CASSLGQGNYEQYV. CDR3 bases: TGTGCCAGCAGTCTCGGGCAGGGGAATTACGAGCAGTACGTC.

This clonotype was counted a few times. The chain has TRBV7-3 and TRBJ2-1, with 7 nucleotides matching TRBD1. From germline, CDR1 is SGHTA and CDR2 FQGTGA. Trimming at V came to 5 bases and at J to 4 bases, leaving 8 bases not matched to a gene. CDR3 length: 15 residues. The CDR3 sequence is CASSPTRQGYNEQFF. In DNA form, the CDR3 reads TGTGCCAGCAGCCCGACCCGACAGGGTTACAATGAGCAGTTCTTC.

The table lists this clonotype with a few counts. This chain uses TRBV14 with TRBJ1-5; D might be TRBD1 (5 bases). Trimming shortened V by 0 bases and J by 6 bases, and 6 bases separated the two germline ends. The CDR3 is 13 residues long. CDR1 is SGHDN, CDR2 FVKESK, per germline. The CDR3 here is CASSQDGGQPQHF. DNA for the CDR3: TGTGCCAGCAGCCAAGATGGGGGTCAGCCCCAGCATTTT.

V gene TRBV11-2 combines with J gene TRBJ1-4; TRBD1 is a possible D gene (5 bases). The CDR3 loop spans 12 amino acids. Germline lookup yields CDR1 SGHAT and CDR2 FQNNGV. Deletions cut 7 bases from V and 8 bases from J, with 11 bases between. For the CDR3, the DNA is TGTGCCAGCACGGCAGGGAGGGAAAAACTGTTTTTT. Translated, it gives CASTAGREKLFF.

This clonotype was recorded at least ten times. The chain is built from TRBV4-1 and TRBJ1-2, with TRBD1 matching over 7 bases. The trim removed 2 bases at V and 6 bases at J, leaving 12 bases unmatched. Germline CDR1 and CDR2: MGHRA and YSYEKL. This CDR3 contains 16 residues. CDR3 bases: TGCGCCAGCAGCCAACGGGACAGCTCTTTTACCGATGGCTACACCTTC. Its translation: CASSQRDSSFTDGYTF.

The chain is built from TRBV28 and TRBJ2-5; TRBD2 matches 12 bases. Trimming at V came to 6 bases and at J to 4 bases, leaving 15 bases not matched to a gene. CDR1 MDHEN and CDR2 SYDVKM come from the germline V gene. The CDR3 consists of 18 residues. The CDR3 nucleotides read TGTGCCAGCAGAACCGGGACTAGCGGGTTCCCTGGGGCAGAGACCCAGTACTTC. Translating it yields CASRTGTSGFPGAETQYF. Full variable domain (outside the CDR3, taken from reference TRBV28 and TRBJ2-5): DVKVTQSSRYLVKRTGEKVFLECVQDMDHENMFWYRQDPGLGLRLIYFSYDVKMKEKGDIPEGYSVSREKKERFSLILESASTNQTSMYLCASRTGTSGFPGAETQYFGPGTRLLVL.

This chain uses TRBV20-1 with TRBJ2-7; 8 nucleotides agree with TRBD2. Losses at the gene ends were 6 bases for V and 6 bases for J; bases not matched to a gene: 10. This CDR3 contains 13 residues. The germline CDR1 and CDR2 sequences are DFQATT and SNEGSKA (reference sequence). CDR3: CSATAGEASEQYF. CDR3 nucleotide sequence: TGCAGTGCCACAGCGGGGGAGGCCTCCGAGCAGTACTTC.

This clonotype was counted only a few times. The chain couples TRBV4-1 to TRBJ1-2; tentatively, D is TRBD1 (5 bases). The germline V gene has CDR1 MGHRA and CDR2 YSYEKL. The V end was cut by 3 bases, the J end by 0 bases, with 20 bases between. The CDR3 is 18 amino acids. CDR3 sequence reads: CASSHLPLGPTANYGYTF. CDR3 DNA sequence: TGCGCCAGCAGCCATCTGCCCTTGGGACCGACGGCTAACTATGGCTACACCTTC.

This sequence joins TRBV5-1 and TRBJ1-1, with D possibly being TRBD1 (5 bases). The V gene lost 7 bases and the J gene lost 5 bases, with 15 bases spanning the gap. The length of the CDR3 is 13 residues. Germline values: CDR1 SGHRS, CDR2 YFSETQ. For the CDR3, the DNA is TGCGCCAGCTTCCAAGGGGCAGGTACTGAAGCTTTCTTT. It yields the protein CASFQGAGTEAFF.